A selection of T cell receptor beta chains follows, all from one sample in a study of T cell responses to AZD1222 COVID-19 vaccine. Produced via immunoSEQ multiplex PCR; TCRdb's table is partial and in-frame only. The repertoire holds about 130,000 clones, with approximately 91% as singletons. The material was peripheral blood, obtained 28 days after the second AZD1222 dose. These receptors came from an adult who received the AZD1222 COVID-19 vaccine. Each CDR3 is given with its conserved first and last residue. Each record gives: D gene, J gene, clone size, V gene, CDR3 protein, CDR3 DNA. The D gene is left open where the match is weak. Some rows have no size entry. The others give once, few or many, or a class for an expanded clone.

- | TRBJ1-2 | - | TRBV28 | CASSQGYGYTF | TGTGCCAGCAGCCAGGGCTATGGCTACACCTTC
- | TRBJ2-7 | - | TRBV9 | CASSVGPSSYEQYF | TGTGCCAGCAGCGTGGGGCCGAGCTCCTACGAGCAGTACTTC
TRBD1 | TRBJ1-2 | once | TRBV12-5 | CASGWDSYGYTF | TGTGCTAGTGGTTGGGACAGTTATGGCTACACCTTC
- | TRBJ2-1 | - | TRBV29-1 | CSADSGPYNEQFF | TGCAGCGCCGATAGCGGCCCCTACAATGAGCAGTTCTTC
- | TRBJ2-2 | - | TRBV5-5 | CASSLISGELFF | TGTGCCAGCAGCTTGATTAGCGGGGAGCTGTTTTTT
TRBD1 | TRBJ2-3 | once | TRBV7-9 | CASSLGTGSTDTQYF | TGTGCCAGCAGCTTAGGGACAGGTAGCACAGATACGCAGTATTTT
TRBD1 | TRBJ1-5 | - | TRBV29-1 | CSVEDIRDRGPTRYQPQHF | TGCAGCGTTGAAGATATAAGGGACAGGGGACCTACGCGTTATCAGCCCCAGCATTTT
- | TRBJ2-4 | - | TRBV13 | CASSLGLEGNIQYF | TGTGCCAGCAGCTTAGGCCTTGAGGGAAACATTCAGTACTTC
- | TRBJ2-7 | once | TRBV7-3 | CASSRDGERSYEQYF | TGTGCCAGCAGCCGAGATGGGGAGAGATCCTACGAGCAGTACTTC
- | TRBJ2-2 | - | TRBV3-1/TRBV3-2 | CASSQRESANTGELFF | TGTGCCAGCAGCCAAAGGGAGTCTGCGAACACCGGGGAGCTGTTTTTT